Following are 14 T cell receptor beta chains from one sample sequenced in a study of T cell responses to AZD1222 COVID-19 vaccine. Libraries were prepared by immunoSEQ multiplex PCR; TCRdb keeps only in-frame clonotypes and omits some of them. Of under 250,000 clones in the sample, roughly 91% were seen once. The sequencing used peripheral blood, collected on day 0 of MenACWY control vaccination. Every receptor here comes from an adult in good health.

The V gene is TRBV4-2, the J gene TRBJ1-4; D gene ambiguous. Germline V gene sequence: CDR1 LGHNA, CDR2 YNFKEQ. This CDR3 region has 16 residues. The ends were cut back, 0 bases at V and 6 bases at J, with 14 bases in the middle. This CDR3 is CASSQDRAGRYEKLFF. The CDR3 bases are TGTGCCAGCAGCCAAGATAGGGCAGGTCGATATGAAAAACTGTTTTTT.

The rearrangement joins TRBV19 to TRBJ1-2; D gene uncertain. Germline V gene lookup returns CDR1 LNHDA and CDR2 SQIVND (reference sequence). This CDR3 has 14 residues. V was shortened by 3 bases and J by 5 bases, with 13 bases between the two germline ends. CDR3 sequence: CASSIQTAPYGYTF. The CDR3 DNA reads TGTGCCAGTAGTATCCAGACTGCGCCTTATGGCTACACCTTC.

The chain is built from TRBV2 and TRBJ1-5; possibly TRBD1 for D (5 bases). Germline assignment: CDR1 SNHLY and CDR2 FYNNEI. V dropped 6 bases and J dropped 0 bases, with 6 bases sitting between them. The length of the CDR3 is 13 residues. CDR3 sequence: CASRGDSNQPQHF. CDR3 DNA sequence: TGTGCCAGCAGAGGGGATAGCAATCAGCCCCAGCATTTT.

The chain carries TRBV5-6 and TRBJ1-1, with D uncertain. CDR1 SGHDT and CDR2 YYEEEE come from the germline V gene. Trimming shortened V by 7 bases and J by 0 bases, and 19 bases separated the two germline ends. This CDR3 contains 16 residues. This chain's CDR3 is CASCLYESSMNTEAFF. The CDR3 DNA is TGTGCCAGCTGCCTCTACGAATCTTCCATGAACACTGAAGCTTTCTTT. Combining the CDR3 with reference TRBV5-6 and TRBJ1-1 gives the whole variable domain DAGVTQSPTHLIKTRGQQVTLRCSPKSGHDTVSWYQQALGQGPQFIFQYYEEEERQRGNFPDRFSGHQFPNYSSELNVNALLLGDSALYLCASCLYESSMNTEAFFGQGTRLTVV.

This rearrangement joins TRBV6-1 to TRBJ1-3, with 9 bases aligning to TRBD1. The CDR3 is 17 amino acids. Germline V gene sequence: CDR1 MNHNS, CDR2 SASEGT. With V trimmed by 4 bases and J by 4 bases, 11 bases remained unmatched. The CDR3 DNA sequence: TGTGCCAGCAGTGCTCGCTCACAGGGGGCGGGAGGAAACACCATATATTTT. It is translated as CASSARSQGAGGNTIYF.

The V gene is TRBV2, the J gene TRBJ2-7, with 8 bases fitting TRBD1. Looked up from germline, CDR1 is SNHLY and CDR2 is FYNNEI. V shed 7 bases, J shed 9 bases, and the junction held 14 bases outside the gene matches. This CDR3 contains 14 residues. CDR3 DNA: TGTGCCAGCACCCAGGGACCAGGGGGCCCCGGGCAGTACTTC. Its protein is CASTQGPGGPGQYF.

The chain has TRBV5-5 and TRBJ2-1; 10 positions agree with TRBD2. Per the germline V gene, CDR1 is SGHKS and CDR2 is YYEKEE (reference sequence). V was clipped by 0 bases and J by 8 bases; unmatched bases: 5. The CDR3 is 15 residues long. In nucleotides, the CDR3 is TGTGCCAGCAGCTTGGCCCTAGCGGGGGTCTATGAGCAGTTCTTC. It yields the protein CASSLALAGVYEQFF.

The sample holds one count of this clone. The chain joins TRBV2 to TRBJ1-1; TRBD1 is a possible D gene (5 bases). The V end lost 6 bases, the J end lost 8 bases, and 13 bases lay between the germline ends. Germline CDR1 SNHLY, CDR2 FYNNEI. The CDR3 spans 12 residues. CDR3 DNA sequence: TGTGCCAGCAGACGGGACTCAAGCGAAGCTTTCTTT. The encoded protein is CASRRDSSEAFF.

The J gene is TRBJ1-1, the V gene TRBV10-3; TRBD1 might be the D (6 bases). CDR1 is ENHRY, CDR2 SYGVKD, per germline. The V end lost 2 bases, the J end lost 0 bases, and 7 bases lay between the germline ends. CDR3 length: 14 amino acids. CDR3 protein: CAISETGMNTEAFF. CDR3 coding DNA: TGTGCCATCAGTGAGACAGGGATGAACACTGAAGCTTTCTTT.

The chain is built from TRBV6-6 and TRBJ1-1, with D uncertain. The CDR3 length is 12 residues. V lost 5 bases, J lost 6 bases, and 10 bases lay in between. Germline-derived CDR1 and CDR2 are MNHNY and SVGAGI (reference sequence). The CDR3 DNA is TGTGCCAGCAGTCGAAGAGAGGCTGAAGCTTTCTTT. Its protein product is CASSRREAEAFF.

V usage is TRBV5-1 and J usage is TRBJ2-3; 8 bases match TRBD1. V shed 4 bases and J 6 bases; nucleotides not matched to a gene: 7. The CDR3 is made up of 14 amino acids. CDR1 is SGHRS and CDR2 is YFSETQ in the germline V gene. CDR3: CASSPDRVGDTQYF. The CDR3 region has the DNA TGCGCCAGCAGCCCGGACAGGGTGGGCGATACGCAGTATTTT.

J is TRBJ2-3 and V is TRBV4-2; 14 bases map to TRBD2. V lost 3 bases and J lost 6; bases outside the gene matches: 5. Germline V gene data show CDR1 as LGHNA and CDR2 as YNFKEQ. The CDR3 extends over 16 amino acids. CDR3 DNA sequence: TGTGCCAGCAGCCAGCGGACTAGCGGGGGGTCTGATACGCAGTATTTT. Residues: CASSQRTSGGSDTQYF.

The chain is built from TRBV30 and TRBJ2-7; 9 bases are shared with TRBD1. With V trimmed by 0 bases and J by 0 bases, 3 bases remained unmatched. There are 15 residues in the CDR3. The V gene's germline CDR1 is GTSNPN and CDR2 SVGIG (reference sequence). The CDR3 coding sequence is TGTGCCTGGAGTGTACTGGACAGGGGCTCCTACGAGCAGTACTTC. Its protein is CAWSVLDRGSYEQYF. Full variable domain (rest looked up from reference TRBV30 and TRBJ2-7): SQTIHQWPATLVQPVGSPLSLECTVEGTSNPNLYWYRQAAGRGLQLLFYSVGIGQISSEVPQNLSASRPQDRQFILSSKKLLLSDSGFYLCAWSVLDRGSYEQYFGPGTRLTVT.

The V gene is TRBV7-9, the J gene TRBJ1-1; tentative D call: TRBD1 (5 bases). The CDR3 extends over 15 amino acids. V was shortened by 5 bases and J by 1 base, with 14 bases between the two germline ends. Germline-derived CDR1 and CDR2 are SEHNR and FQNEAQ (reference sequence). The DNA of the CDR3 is TGTGCCAGCAGCGCACGGGACCGAGCGAACACTGAAGCTTTCTTT. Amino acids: CASSARDRANTEAFF.